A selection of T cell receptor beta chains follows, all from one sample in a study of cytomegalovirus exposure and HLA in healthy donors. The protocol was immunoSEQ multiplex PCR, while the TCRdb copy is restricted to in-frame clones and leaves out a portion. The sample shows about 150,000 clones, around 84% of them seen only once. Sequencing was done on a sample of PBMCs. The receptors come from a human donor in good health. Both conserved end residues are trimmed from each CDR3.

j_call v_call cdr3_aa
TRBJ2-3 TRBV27 ASSLGSSDTQY
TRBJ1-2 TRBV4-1 ASSQDDWTGGYT
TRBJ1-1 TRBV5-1 ASSSGGTEAF
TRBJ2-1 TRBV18 ASFRDRGPDEQF
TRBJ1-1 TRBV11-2 ASRSMAGSTEAF
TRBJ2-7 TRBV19 ASRGRGAGTDEQY
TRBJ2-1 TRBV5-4 ASSISARSYNEQF
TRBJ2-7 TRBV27 ASSSLRTGGGEQY
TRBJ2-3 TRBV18 ASSQATDTQY
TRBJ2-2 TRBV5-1 ARGTSGRTGTGELF
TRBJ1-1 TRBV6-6 ASSTGLRTEAF
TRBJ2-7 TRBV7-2 ASSLKSAGVGEQY
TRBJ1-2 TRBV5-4 ASSWTGAFGYT
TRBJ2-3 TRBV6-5 ASKRVLSSDTQY
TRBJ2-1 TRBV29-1 SVVSGGSYNEQF
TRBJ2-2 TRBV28 AVQGWTGELF
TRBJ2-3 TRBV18 ASSPLAGGTDTQY
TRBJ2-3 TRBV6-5 ASTPPGQPTDTQY
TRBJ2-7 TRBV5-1 ASSLNPLGGAIEQY
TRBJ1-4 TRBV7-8 ASSFLGGTTNEKLF
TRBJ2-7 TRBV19 ASSNPSGSYEQY
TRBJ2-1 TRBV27 ASSLRGLYNEQF